These 10 T cell receptor beta chains share one sample of origin, sequenced in a study of T cells in Graves' hyperthyroidism and ophthalmopathy (dated by TCRdb to between 2018 and 2021). Library preparation was by multiplex PCR. The sequencer was an Illumina HiSeq 2000. TCR beta CDR3 regions were amplified from RNA transcripts. The first round of RT-PCR for the TCR CDR3 was performed with the HTBI primer set and the Qiagen OneStep RT-PCR kit. In TCRdb, the public reads were trimmed at Q25 with fastp and aligned with MiXCR, with productive beta chains retained. For every CDR3 protein sequence, its rows merge into one entry that carries the most common genes and DNA. Across this sample there are about 690,000 distinct CDR3 sequences, with around 16% seen only once. Of the sample, about 16% is held by the ten largest clones. The sequenced material came from blood. All receptors come from a man aged 50 to 59 with Graves' hyperthyroidism.

In this sample, this clonotype turned up many times. The chain uses TRBV28 and TRBJ2-5, with 7 bases lining up with TRBD2. The germline V gene has CDR1 MDHEN and CDR2 SYDVKM. V was pared by 7 bases and J by 7 bases, with 12 bases of the junction left unmatched. CDR3 size: 14 residues. CDR3 sequence: CASKAKGGPGTQYF. The CDR3 bases are TGTGCCAGCAAGGCTAAGGGAGGGCCAGGGACCCAGTACTTC.

Worth noting for this clonotype: A much more abundant neighbour one base away suggests this may be a read error. The final CDR3 position lacks the conserved phenylalanine or tryptophan, pointing to a likely read error. The chain uses TRBV15 and TRBJ2-1; the D gene is possibly TRBD2 (6 bases). V was trimmed by 4 bases and J by 3 bases, leaving 13 bases between them. Germline values: CDR1 LNHNV, CDR2 YYDKDF (reference sequence). The CDR3 has 15 amino acids. The CDR3 reads CATSNREALYNEQFL. CDR3 nucleotide sequence: TGTGCCACCAGCAATAGGGAGGCCCTCTACAATGAGCAGTTCCTC.

The chain joins TRBV2 to TRBJ1-2; D possibly corresponds to TRBD1 (5 bases). CDR3 size: 13 residues. The germline V gene has CDR1 SNHLY and CDR2 FYNNEI. Trimming pared 2 bases from V and 10 bases from J, leaving 14 bases between. The CDR3 nucleotides read TGTGCCAGCAGTGAATACAGGCTCAATGACTACACCTTC. As protein: CASSEYRLNDYTF.

A few counts support this clonotype. The rearrangement links TRBV12-3 or TRBV12-4 to TRBJ2-7; D ambiguous. The CDR3 contains 12 residues. Trimming left V 5 bases short and J 3 bases short, with 8 bases between. The CDR3 nucleotides read TGTGCCAGCAGTGTGAGTCTCTACGAGCAGTACTTC. Translation gives CASSVSLYEQYF.

The rearrangement uses TRBV3-1 and TRBJ2-1; D perhaps matches TRBD1 (5 bases). Germline CDR1 and CDR2: LGHDT and YNNKEL (reference sequence). Trimming removed 4 bases from V and 9 bases from J, with 16 bases in between. CDR3 size: 14 residues. The CDR3 DNA follows: TGTGCCAGCAGCCGTACAAGGGGTCCCGGTGAGCAGTTCTTC. Amino acid sequence: CASSRTRGPGEQFF.

This clonotype was recorded a few times. The genes are TRBV29-1 and TRBJ2-1; D gene uncertain. V lost 2 bases and J 10 bases, leaving 9 bases between the germline ends. CDR1 is SQVTM, CDR2 ANQGSEA, per germline. This CDR3 comprises 11 residues. This CDR3 reads CSVELEVEQFF. CDR3 DNA sequence: TGCAGCGTTGAACTGGAAGTAGAGCAGTTCTTC.

V gene TRBV25-1 combines with J gene TRBJ1-6; 7 nucleotides match TRBD1. With 3 bases clipped from V and 8 bases from J, the junction kept 7 bases outside the gene matches. Germline loops: CDR1 MGHDK, CDR2 SYGVNS. The CDR3 runs to 15 residues. CDR3 loop: CASSDLGGVDSPLHF. In DNA form, the CDR3 reads TGTGCCAGCAGTGATCTAGGGGGCGTCGATTCACCCCTCCACTTT.

The CDR3 sequence is CASRSGRRVGSYNEQFF. In DNA, the CDR3 is TGTGCCAGCAGATCTGGCCGACGGGTAGGCTCCTACAATGAGCAGTTCTTC. The J gene is TRBJ2-1, the V gene TRBV12-3 or TRBV12-4; D remains ambiguous. V shed 6 bases and J shed 0 bases, with 18 bases lying between them. The CDR3 is 17 amino acids.

Remarks on this clonotype: A much larger clone sits a single nucleotide away, making a read error possible. The chain links TRBV28 to TRBJ1-5; D is unclear. Germline V gene sequence: CDR1 MDHEN, CDR2 SYDVKM. The CDR3 extends over 17 amino acids. With 6 bases removed from V and 0 bases from J, the gap between germline ends came to 18 bases. The CDR3 sequence: CASSRQPPGFSNQPQHF. The CDR3 coding sequence is TGTGCCAGCAGCCGCCAACCTCCAGGTTTTAGCAATCAGCCCCAGCATTTT. The full variable domain, rest sourced from reference TRBV28 and TRBJ1-5, is DVKVTQSSRYLVKRTGEKVFLECVQDMDHENMFWYRQDPGLGLRLIYFSYDVKMKEKGDIPEGYSVSREKKERFSLILESASTNQTSMYLCASSRQPPGFSNQPQHFGDGTRLSIL.

The chain joins TRBV20-1 to TRBJ2-3, with 8 bases fitting TRBD2. The CDR3 contains 16 residues. J gave up 0 bases and V 2 bases, and 7 bases lay outside the gene matches. Germline values: CDR1 DFQATT, CDR2 SNEGSKA (reference sequence). CDR3: CSARTPASGSTDTQYF. CDR3 in DNA: TGCAGTGCTAGAACTCCGGCTAGCGGGAGCACAGATACGCAGTATTTT.